The sequence of this T cell receptor beta chain was determined in a study of regulatory T cells in long-lasting Graves disease. This CDR3 is built from 13 residues. A note on this clonotype: The junction shows a germline mismatch at one end, possibly a read error.

For TCR beta, libraries came from iRepertoire HTBI primers and Arm-PCR of CDR3 regions. One entry per CDR3 protein, called by TCRdb with MiXCR from the multiplex PCR reads. The sample holds hundreds of thousands of distinct CDR3 sequences, 20% seen once. Regarding time point: persistent/refractory GD, antithyroid drugs over 5 years with positive TRAb. Scientists built the TCR library using RNA that was extracted from PBMCs. Sequenced material: peripheral blood mononuclear cells (PBMCs), taken when the disease was refractory, from a patient treated with antithyroid drugs. This clonotype originated in a female donor with Graves disease. This chain uses TRBV12-3 or TRBV12-4 with TRBJ1-1; tentatively, D is TRBD1 (5 bases). The CDR3 loop reads CTSSHGGNTEAFF. The CDR3 DNA reads as TGTACCAGCAGCCATGGGGGTAACACTGAAGCTTTCTTT.